This T cell receptor beta chain appears in the sequencing data of a study of patients and donors after allogeneic stem cell transplantation. Between the trimmed V and J ends, which lost 1 base and 1 base, there was a span of 10 bases. The CDR3 sequence is 15 residues long. Germline CDR1 and CDR2: SGHRS and YFSETQ. TCRdb re-called the RT-PCR reads through MiXCR, storing one row per CDR3 protein. Among about 960,000 distinct CDR3 sequences listed, about a sixth were seen once. Material: blood, either unsorted or a sorted T cell fraction (not recorded which). The chain combines TRBV5-1 with TRBJ2-3; D is uncertain. The TCR comes from a human donor who was either an allogeneic HSCT recipient or a stem cell or donor lymphocyte infusion donor (not recorded which). It is not recorded whose cells these are; they may come from a transplant donor. CDR3 nucleotide sequence: TGCGCCAGCAGCTTGTCTCTCAGGCGCACAGATACGCAGTATTTT. As protein: CASSLSLRRTDTQYF.